This TCR beta chain derives from a study of regulatory T cells in long-lasting Graves disease. With iRepertoire HTBI primers and Arm-PCR of CDR3 regions, TCR beta libraries were built. Each CDR3 protein gets one entry after TCRdb re-called the multiplex PCR reads with MiXCR. The repertoire holds hundreds of thousands of distinct CDR3 sequences, with 15% to 20% as singletons. As to time point: newly diagnosed GD, antithyroid drugs for less than 3 months. PBMC RNA served as the TCR library source. The CDR3 loop spans 13 amino acids. CDR1 is SGHRS and CDR2 is YFSETQ in the germline V gene. The V end lost 0 bases, the J end lost 8 bases, and 9 bases lay between the germline ends. These records were also assigned to another study, of T cells in Graves' hyperthyroidism and ophthalmopathy.

The specimen was peripheral blood mononuclear cells (PBMCs), collected at new diagnosis, from a patient treated with antithyroid drugs. This clonotype was obtained from a woman aged 30 to 39 with Graves disease. The chain has TRBV5-1 and TRBJ2-1; TRBD1 is a possible D gene (5 bases). CDR3 sequence: CASSLDRSDEQFF. The CDR3 DNA reads TGCGCCAGCAGCTTGGACAGGAGCGATGAGCAGTTCTTC.